These 19 T cell receptor beta chains were sequenced from one sample in a study of OX40 agonist ivuxolimab in advanced cancers. Produced via immunoSEQ multiplex PCR; TCRdb's table is partial and in-frame only. The data contain under 50,000 clones, roughly 90% of them singletons. The material was CD4+ or CD8+ T cells sorted from blood, obtained in a trial of the OX40 agonist ivuxolimab. The source of these receptors is an adult with an advanced solid tumor such as melanoma, head and neck, liver or kidney cancer.

The rearrangement uses TRBV16 and TRBJ1-4; perhaps TRBD1 as D (6 bases). Germline V gives CDR1 KGHSY, CDR2 FQNENV. V was clipped by 4 bases and J by 5 bases, with 8 bases between them. The CDR3 covers 13 residues. CDR3 protein: CASSPQGNEKLFF. As DNA, the CDR3 is TGTGCCAGCAGCCCTCAGGGGAATGAAAAACTGTTTTTT.

The rearrangement joins TRBV7-3 to TRBJ2-1; 7 bases are a match to TRBD2. After removal of 4 bases from V and 4 bases from J, the junction contained 4 bases not matched to a gene. The germline V gene has CDR1 SGHTA and CDR2 FQGTGA. This CDR3 has 14 amino acids. The CDR3, as DNA: TGTGCCAGCAGCTCGGGTAGCGGGTACAATGAGCAGTTCTTC. Amino acids: CASSSGSGYNEQFF.

This clone was seen once. This chain joins TRBV5-4 and TRBJ2-3; D uncertain. V shed 4 bases and J shed 0 bases, with 9 bases lying between them. Germline V lookup: CDR1 SGHNT, CDR2 YYREEE (reference sequence). This CDR3 has 14 residues. The DNA for the CDR3 is TGTGCCAGCAGCGGTACACGTAGCACAGATACGCAGTATTTT. It yields the protein CASSGTRSTDTQYF.

V gene TRBV7-2 combines with J gene TRBJ2-3; 8 bases are a match to TRBD2. Germline trimming cut 5 bases from V and 0 bases from J; bases unmatched to any gene: 13. Germline loops: CDR1 SGHTA, CDR2 FQGNSA. CDR3 length equals 18 residues. CDR3 amino acids: CASSPGGRGRPSTDTQYF. CDR3 nucleotides: TGTGCCAGCAGCCCTGGAGGGCGCGGGAGGCCGAGCACAGATACGCAGTATTTT.

The rearrangement uses TRBV19 and TRBJ1-5; D possibly corresponds to TRBD1 (6 bases). Germline CDR1 LNHDA, CDR2 SQIVND (reference sequence). V was shortened by 6 bases and J by 3 bases, with 18 bases between the two germline ends. The CDR3 consists of 16 residues. DNA of the CDR3: TGTGCCAGTAGGACTTGGGGGCACCGAAACAATCAGCCCCAGCATTTT. The encoded protein is CASRTWGHRNNQPQHF.

CDR3 sequence: CASSQGVQETQYF. DNA for the CDR3: TGCGCCAGCAGCCAAGGAGTCCAAGAGACCCAGTACTTC. This sequence joins TRBV4-3 and TRBJ2-5; D uncertain. Germline CDR1 is LGHNA and CDR2 is YSLEER. This CDR3 has 13 amino acids. V gave up 1 base and J gave up 1 base, with 4 bases separating them.

The chain couples TRBV4-1 to TRBJ2-1; D unresolved. The ends were cut back, 4 bases at V and 3 bases at J, with 13 bases in the middle. The germline gives CDR1 MGHRA, CDR2 YSYEKL. This CDR3 contains 15 residues. CDR3 sequence: CASSPAPIDYNEQFF. DNA for the CDR3: TGCGCCAGCAGCCCGGCACCCATAGACTACAATGAGCAGTTCTTC.

In the case of this clone: Germline is not matched at one junction end, which may reflect a read error. The chain is built from TRBV2 and TRBJ1-5; no clear D. The CDR3 extends over 12 amino acids. Germline loops: CDR1 SNHLY, CDR2 FYNNEI. CDR3 sequence reads: CASSEESQPQHF. The CDR3 bases are TGTGCCAGCAGCGAAGAAAGTCAGCCCCAGCATTTT.

This chain joins TRBV11-3 and TRBJ2-2; 8 nucleotides agree with TRBD1. There are 16 residues in the CDR3. Germline V CDR1 and CDR2: SGHNT, YENEEA. Trimming took 1 base from V and 3 from J; bases not matched to a gene: 4. The CDR3 bases are TGTGCCAGCAGCTTAGGAGGGACAGGTCACACCGGGGAGCTGTTTTTT. Its translation: CASSLGGTGHTGELFF.

The chain recombines TRBV7-6 with TRBJ1-6; 10 nucleotides agree with TRBD1. Germline lookup yields CDR1 SGHVS and CDR2 FNYEAQ. CDR3 length: 16 residues. V lost 2 bases to trimming and J lost 7 bases; unmatched junction nucleotides: 5. The CDR3 coding sequence is TGTGCCAGCAGCTTACGACAGGGGGCGCGGAATTCACCCCTCCACTTT. It yields the protein CASSLRQGARNSPLHF.

The chain has TRBV2 and TRBJ1-6; D uncertain. This CDR3 region has 13 residues. Germline CDR1 reads SNHLY; CDR2 reads FYNNEI. V dropped 7 bases and J dropped 4 bases, with 8 bases sitting between them. CDR3 residues: CASNGEYNSPLHF. CDR3 in DNA: TGTGCCAGCAACGGAGAGTATAATTCACCCCTCCACTTT.

In this sample, this clone turned up once. The V gene is TRBV7-9, the J gene TRBJ2-1, with 7 nucleotides matching TRBD1. Germline CDR1 reads SEHNR; CDR2 reads FQNEAQ (reference sequence). This CDR3 contains 16 residues. The V gene end was trimmed by 5 bases and the J gene end by 2 bases; junction bases not matched to a gene: 9. The CDR3 DNA reads TGTGCCAGCAGCCCAACCCCGACAGGGCCCTACAATGAGCAGTTCTTC. It codes for CASSPTPTGPYNEQFF.

In this sample, this clone turned up a few times. CDR3: CASSFYHPGTGNYGYTF. In DNA form, the CDR3 reads TGCGCCAGCAGCTTTTACCATCCCGGGACAGGGAACTATGGCTACACCTTC. This chain joins TRBV5-1 and TRBJ1-2, with 9 nucleotides matching TRBD1. The CDR3 is made up of 17 amino acids. With V trimmed by 2 bases and J by 2 bases, 10 bases remained unmatched. The germline V gene encodes CDR1 SGHRS and CDR2 YFSETQ.

This clone was detected once. The chain uses TRBV2 and TRBJ2-7; 7 positions agree with TRBD2. Germline V lookup: CDR1 SNHLY, CDR2 FYNNEI. CDR3 size: 13 residues. V dropped 10 bases and J dropped 2; count of bases not matched to a gene: 8. CDR3 protein: CATNKGLAYEQYF. CDR3 nucleotides: TGTGCCACCAATAAAGGACTAGCCTACGAGCAGTACTTC.

The CDR3 DNA is TGTGCCAGCAGTGAAGGACAGTCCGGCGAGCAGTACTTC. It codes for CASSEGQSGEQYF. The chain is built from TRBV2 and TRBJ2-7; tentative D call: TRBD1 (5 bases). Germline lookup yields CDR1 SNHLY and CDR2 FYNNEI. This CDR3 contains 13 residues. Trimming shortened V by 1 base and J by 6 bases, and 10 bases separated the two germline ends.

V gene TRBV30 combines with J gene TRBJ1-2; D is unresolved. This CDR3 is built from 11 residues. Germline CDR1 and CDR2: GTSNPN and SVGIG (reference sequence). V lost 3 bases and J 7 bases, leaving 9 bases between the germline ends. The CDR3 DNA reads as TGTGCCTGGAGAAGGTACAGTGGCTACACCTTC. It codes for CAWRRYSGYTF.

The chain uses TRBV28 and TRBJ1-2, with D tentatively TRBD1 (5 bases). The V and J ends lost 7 bases and 7 bases respectively, with 13 bases between them. Germline V lookup: CDR1 MDHEN, CDR2 SYDVKM. CDR3 length equals 12 residues. CDR3 DNA: TGTGCCAGCATGCGGGGGTCGGGTGGCTACACCTTC. It codes for CASMRGSGGYTF.

The chain links TRBV7-2 to TRBJ2-7; D is perhaps TRBD2 (5 bases). Germline loops: CDR1 SGHTA, CDR2 FQGNSA. This CDR3 comprises 14 residues. Trimming pared 6 bases from V and 5 bases from J, leaving 17 bases between. In DNA form, the CDR3 reads TGTGCCAGCAGTACGCGCCAGAGGGCTGACGAGCAGTACTTC. Protein sequence: CASSTRQRADEQYF.

The DNA for the CDR3 is TGTGCCAGCTCACCGCGGAGACCTTATGAAAAACTGTTTTTT. Amino acid sequence: CASSPRRPYEKLFF. The chain links TRBV18 to TRBJ1-4; D gene unclear. V was cut by 3 bases and J by 6 bases, with 11 bases left in between. The CDR3 totals 14 residues. Germline V gene data show CDR1 as KGHSH and CDR2 as LQKENI.